These 19 T cell receptor beta chains share one sample of origin, sequenced in a study of neurological immune-mediated disorders. Via MiXCR, TCRdb re-called the 5' RACE reads, giving one row per CDR3 protein. The data hold around 50,000 distinct CDR3 sequences, with approximately 17% observed a single time. Sequences were obtained from PBMCs. These receptors all come from a man between 60 and 75 years old in good health.

This clonotype occurred many times. The chain links TRBV6-4 to TRBJ2-2; TRBD2 matches 14 bases. In germline, CDR1 is MRHNA, CDR2 SNTAGT. J lost 4 bases, V lost 6 bases, and 4 bases had no gene match. The CDR3 is made up of 16 amino acids. This chain's CDR3 is CASSRLAGGPTGELFF. The CDR3, as DNA: TGTGCCAGCAGCCGACTAGCGGGAGGGCCCACCGGGGAGCTGTTTTTT.

This clonotype has a count of ten or more. The rearrangement uses TRBV29-1 and TRBJ2-3; no clear D gene. The CDR3 has 13 amino acids. CDR1 is SQVTM and CDR2 is ANQGSEA in the germline V gene. Trimming shortened V by 6 bases and J by 5 bases, and 15 bases separated the two germline ends. The CDR3 bases are TGCAGCGTCCTCCATCTCTCGCGAGATACGCAGTATTTT. It yields the protein CSVLHLSRDTQYF.

This clonotype was found many times. V and J are TRBV7-2 and TRBJ2-1, with 8 nucleotides matching TRBD1. This CDR3 is 12 amino acids long. The ends lost 7 bases at V and 12 bases at J; junction bases unmatched: 8. Germline-derived CDR1 and CDR2 are SGHTA and FQGNSA. CDR3 sequence reads: CASKITGGTQFF. Here the CDR3 DNA reads TGTGCCAGCAAAATTACAGGGGGTACGCAGTTCTTC.

This clonotype was counted ten times or more. The rearrangement joins TRBV20-1 to TRBJ2-7, with 12 positions matching TRBD2. V was clipped by 7 bases and J by 6 bases; unmatched bases: 7. This CDR3 is built from 13 residues. CDR1 and CDR2 (germline): DFQATT, SNEGSKA (reference sequence). The CDR3 DNA reads as TGCAGTGTTCAGACTAGCGGGAGTGGCGAGCAGTACTTC. Its protein is CSVQTSGSGEQYF.

This clonotype has only a few counts. The gene calls are TRBV6-1 and TRBJ2-5; D is unresolved. Trimming shortened V by 7 bases and J by 4 bases, and 10 bases separated the two germline ends. The CDR3 is made up of 12 amino acids. Germline loops: CDR1 MNHNS, CDR2 SASEGT. CDR3: CASTELRETQYF. In DNA form, the CDR3 reads TGTGCCAGCACGGAACTGAGAGAGACCCAGTACTTC.

This clonotype was recorded at least ten times. V is TRBV20-1 and J is TRBJ2-1, with no clear D. Trimming shortened V by 2 bases and J by 3 bases, and 11 bases separated the two germline ends. This CDR3 contains 14 residues. Germline CDR1 and CDR2: DFQATT and SNEGSKA (reference sequence). This CDR3 reads CSARYEEFYNEQFF. CDR3 nucleotides: TGCAGTGCTAGATACGAGGAGTTCTACAATGAGCAGTTCTTC.

This clonotype came up many times. The chain employs TRBV29-1 and TRBJ2-5; 7 bases match TRBD2. Unmatched junction bases numbered 10, after V lost 1 base and J lost 5 bases. The CDR3 extends over 15 amino acids. Germline loops: CDR1 SQVTM, CDR2 ANQGSEA. Written as DNA, the CDR3 is TGCAGCGTTGAAGGGGGACCGGGAGGTCTTGAGACCCAGTACTTC. Amino acid sequence: CSVEGGPGGLETQYF.

Only a few counts were recorded for this clonotype. V and J are TRBV28 and TRBJ1-1; no reliable D call. CDR3 size: 12 residues. V was pared by 10 bases and J by 4 bases, with 13 bases between. CDR1 and CDR2 from the germline V gene are MDHEN and SYDVKM. The CDR3 nucleotides read TGTGCCACAGACACGGGGAGCACTGAAGCTTTCTTT. This encodes CATDTGSTEAFF.

This clonotype was observed at least ten times. V is TRBV7-6 and J is TRBJ2-7; D is ambiguous. V was shortened by 0 bases and J by 7 bases, with 4 bases between the two germline ends. The CDR3 sequence is 11 residues long. Germline loops: CDR1 SGHVS, CDR2 FNYEAQ. CDR3 region: CASSLAGEQYF. The CDR3 DNA reads as TGTGCCAGCAGCTTAGCGGGGGAGCAGTACTTC.

There are many counts of this clonotype. The rearrangement uses TRBV5-1 and TRBJ1-6; D unresolved. The CDR3 sequence is 15 residues long. Germline V lookup: CDR1 SGHRS, CDR2 YFSETQ. Trimming pared 6 bases from V and 7 bases from J, leaving 17 bases between. CDR3 sequence: CASKRLPEGNSPLHF. Here the CDR3 DNA reads TGCGCCAGCAAGAGGCTACCCGAGGGCAATTCACCCCTCCACTTT.

There are a few counts of this clonotype. This rearrangement joins TRBV20-1 to TRBJ2-1; 11 bases match TRBD2. The CDR3 is 16 residues long. Germline loops: CDR1 DFQATT, CDR2 SNEGSKA (reference sequence). Trimming removed 0 bases from V and 8 bases from J; junction bases left unmatched: 9. The CDR3 DNA is TGCAGTGCTAGAGATCCCCGACTAGCGGGATCGCATGAGCAGTTCTTC. It codes for CSARDPRLAGSHEQFF.

In this sample, this clonotype turned up many times. This sequence joins TRBV27 and TRBJ2-7, with unresolved D. Germline-derived CDR1 and CDR2 are MNHEY and SMNVEV (reference sequence). V shed 5 bases and J shed 0 bases, with 14 bases lying between them. The CDR3 is 15 amino acids. The CDR3 coding sequence is TGTGCCAGCAGTCCATCGCCCGAGAGCTCCTACGAGCAGTACTTC. Translating gives CASSPSPESSYEQYF.

This clonotype was seen repeatedly, ten times or more. The chain carries TRBV7-9 and TRBJ2-7; D gene uncertain. This CDR3 is built from 15 residues. Per germline, CDR1 SEHNR and CDR2 FQNEAQ (reference sequence). Between the trimmed V and J ends, which lost 5 bases and 3 bases, there was a span of 17 bases. In DNA, the CDR3 is TGTGCCAGCAGCGAGGTTGGCGGCATCCGCTACGAGCAGTACTTC. Amino acids: CASSEVGGIRYEQYF.

At least ten counts were recorded for this clonotype. V usage is TRBV15 and J usage is TRBJ2-6, with D tentatively TRBD1 (6 bases). CDR3 length: 19 amino acids. CDR1 and CDR2 from the germline V gene are LNHNV and YYDKDF (reference sequence). V lost 4 bases to trimming and J lost 4 bases, with 23 bases between them. The CDR3 DNA reads as TGTGCCACCAGCAAGCGTCGGGACATCGATCGATGGGGGGCCAACGTCCTGACTTTC. This encodes CATSKRRDIDRWGANVLTF. Complete variable domain (other parts from reference TRBV15 and TRBJ2-6): DAMVIQNPRYQVTQFGKPVTLSCSQTLNHNVMYWYQQKSSQAPKLLFHYYDKDFNNEADTPDNFQSRRPNTSFCFLDIRSPGLGDTAMYLCATSKRRDIDRWGANVLTFGAGSRLTVL.

This clonotype was counted at least ten times. The rearrangement links TRBV9 to TRBJ2-3, with 9 bases that match TRBD2. Germline loops: CDR1 SGDLS, CDR2 YYNGEE. The V gene end was trimmed by 0 bases and the J gene end by 5 bases; junction bases not matched to a gene: 1. The CDR3 loop spans 14 amino acids. CDR3 DNA sequence: TGTGCCAGCAGCGTAGGGACTAGCGAAGATACGCAGTATTTT. Amino acid sequence: CASSVGTSEDTQYF.

The table lists this clonotype with many counts. The V and J genes are TRBV20-1 and TRBJ2-5; D is unclear. CDR3 length equals 16 residues. V lost 1 base to trimming and J lost 0 bases, with 15 bases between them. Germline V CDR1 and CDR2: DFQATT, SNEGSKA (reference sequence). The CDR3: CSARAIYLSDQETQYF. CDR3 coding DNA: TGCAGTGCTAGAGCGATTTACCTCTCAGACCAAGAGACCCAGTACTTC.

The chain recombines TRBV5-1 with TRBJ2-1; a possible D gene is TRBD1 (5 bases). There are 16 residues in the CDR3. V was pared by 0 bases and J by 5 bases, with 15 bases between. Germline values: CDR1 SGHRS, CDR2 YFSETQ. CDR3 sequence (DNA): TGCGCCAGCAGCTTGGTTCGGCAGGGTGGACACAATGAGCAGTTCTTC. Its translation is CASSLVRQGGHNEQFF.

Comments on this clonotype: It may be a read error: a sequence one base away is much more abundant. The chain couples TRBV10-3 to TRBJ2-2; D is unresolved. CDR1 is ENHRY and CDR2 is SYGVKD in the germline V gene. The CDR3 covers 15 residues. CDR3 nucleotides: TGTGCCATCAATGAGTCGGTTATGGCTTCCGGGGAGCTGTTTTTT. Protein sequence: CAINESVMASGELFF.

This clonotype was detected only a few times. This chain joins TRBV7-3 and TRBJ2-5, with D hard to call. Germline assignment: CDR1 SGHTA and CDR2 FQGTGA. CDR3 length equals 14 residues. Trimming stripped 5 bases from V and 0 bases from J, with 10 bases between. The CDR3 coding sequence is TGTGCCAGCAGCCTCGACGGGTACCAAGAGACCCAGTACTTC. This sequence encodes CASSLDGYQETQYF.